Included here is one T cell receptor beta chain sequence, with context. Antigen specificity is unknown. The table came from immunoSEQ multiplex PCR; TCRdb's copy has only in-frame clones and leaves some out. Among roughly 180,000 clones, around 92% were seen once, and the ten largest hold 1% to 1.5%. The source of the sample is a study of T cell responses to AZD1222 COVID-19 vaccine. General study results and limits: Just a handful of people given AZD1222 tested seropositive at baseline. Spike-specific TCR breadth and depth went up after people got two AZD1222 doses. Reportedly, close to half of spike-specific TCRs are directed against unmutated variant regions.

V dropped 5 bases and J dropped 7 bases, with 18 bases sitting between them. The CDR3 contains 15 residues. Per germline, CDR1 WSHSY and CDR2 SAAADI. The receptor comes from an adult who received the AZD1222 COVID-19 vaccine. J is TRBJ1-3 and V is TRBV10-2, with D perhaps matching TRBD1 (5 bases). The source material was peripheral blood, sampled 28 days after the second AZD1222 dose. CDR3 in DNA: TGCGCCAGCAGTCACGGGAGGGAGACAGTCAACACCATATATTTT. This gives the protein CASSHGRETVNTIYF.